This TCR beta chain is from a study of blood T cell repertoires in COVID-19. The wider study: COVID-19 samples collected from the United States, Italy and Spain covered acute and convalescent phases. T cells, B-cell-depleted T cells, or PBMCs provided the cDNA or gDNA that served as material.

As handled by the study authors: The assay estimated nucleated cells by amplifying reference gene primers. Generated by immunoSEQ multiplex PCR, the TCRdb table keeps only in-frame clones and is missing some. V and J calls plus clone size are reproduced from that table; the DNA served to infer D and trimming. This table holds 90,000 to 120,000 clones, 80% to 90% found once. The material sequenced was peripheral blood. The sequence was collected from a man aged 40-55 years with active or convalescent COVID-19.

The CDR3 DNA sequence: TGTGCCAGCCATAGGACTAGCGGCACAGATACGCAGTATTTT. It encodes CASHRTSGTDTQYF. The chain has TRBV28 and TRBJ2-3; 9 nucleotides match TRBD2. The CDR3 is 14 amino acids. CDR1 and CDR2 from the germline V gene are MDHEN and SYDVKM. Losses at the gene ends were 8 bases for V and 1 base for J; bases not matched to a gene: 4.